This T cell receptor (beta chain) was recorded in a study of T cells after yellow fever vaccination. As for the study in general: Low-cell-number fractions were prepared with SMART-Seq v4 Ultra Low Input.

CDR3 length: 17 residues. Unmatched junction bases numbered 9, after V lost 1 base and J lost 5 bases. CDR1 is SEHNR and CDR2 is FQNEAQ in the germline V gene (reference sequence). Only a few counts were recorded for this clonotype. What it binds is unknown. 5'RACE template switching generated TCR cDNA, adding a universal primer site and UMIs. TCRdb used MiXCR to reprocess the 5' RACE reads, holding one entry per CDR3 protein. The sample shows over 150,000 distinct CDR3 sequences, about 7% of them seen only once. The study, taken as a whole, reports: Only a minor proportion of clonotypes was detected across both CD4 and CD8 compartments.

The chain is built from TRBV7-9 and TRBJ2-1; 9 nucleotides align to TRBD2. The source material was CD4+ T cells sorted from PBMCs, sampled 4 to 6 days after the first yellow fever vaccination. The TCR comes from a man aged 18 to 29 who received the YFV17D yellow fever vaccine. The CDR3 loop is CASSLDFLRGGNNEQFF. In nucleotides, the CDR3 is TGTGCCAGCAGCTTAGACTTTTTGCGGGGGGGCAACAATGAGCAGTTCTTC.